This entry lists 3 T cell receptor beta chains sequenced from one sample in a study of blood T cell repertoires in COVID-19. Profiling relied on immunoSEQ multiplex PCR, and the TCRdb table lists in-frame clones only, not all of them. The table lists approximately 150,000 clones, roughly 80% of them singletons. The specimen sequenced was PBMCs or T cells enriched from blood (not recorded which). The receptors were gathered from a woman aged 40-49 years with acute COVID-19.

The gene calls are TRBV10-3 and TRBJ2-6, with 7 bases aligning to TRBD2. V trimming: 6 bases; J trimming: 0 bases; junction bases outside the gene matches: 11. The germline V gene has CDR1 ENHRY and CDR2 SYGVKD. There are 18 residues in the CDR3. CDR3 sequence: CAIRGEGEPFSGANVLTF. CDR3 DNA: TGTGCCATCAGGGGGGAGGGAGAGCCTTTCTCTGGGGCCAACGTCCTGACTTTC.

The rearrangement uses TRBV5-4 and TRBJ2-1, with 11 bases identical to TRBD2. V lost 4 bases, J lost 0 bases, and 9 bases stayed unmatched. This CDR3 contains 18 residues. Germline CDR1 SGHNT, CDR2 YYREEE (reference sequence). Written as DNA, the CDR3 is TGTGCCAGCAGCCCCGGGACTAGCGGAGTAAGCTCCTACAATGAGCAGTTCTTC. It codes for CASSPGTSGVSSYNEQFF.

The chain uses TRBV6-1 and TRBJ2-1; 10 bases line up with TRBD2. Germline values: CDR1 MNHNS, CDR2 SASEGT. This CDR3 is 15 amino acids long. Unmatched junction bases numbered 8, after V lost 2 bases and J lost 10 bases. CDR3 in amino acids: CASSEKAGGPGEQFF. In DNA form, the CDR3 reads TGTGCCAGCAGTGAAAAAGCGGGAGGGCCAGGGGAGCAGTTCTTC.